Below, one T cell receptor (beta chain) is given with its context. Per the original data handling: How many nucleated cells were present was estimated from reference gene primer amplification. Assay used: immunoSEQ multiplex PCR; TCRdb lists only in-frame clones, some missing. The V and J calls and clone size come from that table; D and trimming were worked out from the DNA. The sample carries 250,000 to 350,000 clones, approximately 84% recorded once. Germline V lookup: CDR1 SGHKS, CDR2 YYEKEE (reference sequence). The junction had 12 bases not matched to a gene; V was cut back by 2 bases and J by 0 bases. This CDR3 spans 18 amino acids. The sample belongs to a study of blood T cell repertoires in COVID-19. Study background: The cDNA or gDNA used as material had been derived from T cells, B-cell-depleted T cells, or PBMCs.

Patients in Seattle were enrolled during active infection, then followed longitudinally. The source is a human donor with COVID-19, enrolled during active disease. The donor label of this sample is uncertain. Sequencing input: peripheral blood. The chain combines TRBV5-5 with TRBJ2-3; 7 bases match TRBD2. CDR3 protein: CASSFAGVNSGSTDTQYF. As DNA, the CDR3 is TGTGCCAGCAGCTTTGCCGGGGTCAATAGCGGGAGCACAGATACGCAGTATTTT.